This T cell receptor beta chain comes out of a study of blood T cell repertoires in COVID-19. Looking at the study overall: Samples representing acute and convalescent COVID-19 were sourced from the United States, Italy and Spain. T cells, B-cell-depleted T cells, or PBMCs supplied cDNA or gDNA.

Per the study methods: Using reference gene primer amplification, nucleated cell counts were estimated. Profiled with immunoSEQ multiplex PCR; TCRdb holds only in-frame clones, not every one. V and J calls and clone size are as listed in that table; D and trimming were resolved from the DNA. The profile shows about 26,000 clones, 80% to 90% of them singletons. Germline CDR1 LNHDA, CDR2 SQIVND (reference sequence). The V gene end was trimmed by 5 bases and the J gene end by 4 bases; junction bases not matched to a gene: 9. CDR3 length: 15 amino acids. The origin of this receptor is a human donor in a cohort sampled during active COVID-19. Sequenced material: peripheral blood. The chain combines TRBV19 with TRBJ1-1, with TRBD1 matching over 8 bases. The CDR3 spells CASSPWTGMGTEAFF. The CDR3 DNA reads as TGTGCCAGTAGTCCCTGGACAGGGATGGGCACTGAAGCTTTCTTT.